Listed here are 32 T cell receptor beta chains from one sample, sequenced in a study of CD8 T cells in Susac syndrome. Reverse transcription of about 0.45 to 1 ug RNA was carried out with random hexamers. TCRdb processed the immunoSEQ multiplex PCR reads anew with MiXCR; each CDR3 protein has one entry. The table lists hundreds of thousands of distinct CDR3 sequences, 95% of them singletons, with approximately 0.082% in the top ten. The sequenced sample was CD4+ T cells from PBMCs. The receptors were gathered from a human donor with multiple sclerosis.

The V gene is TRBV15, the J gene TRBJ2-5; no firm D call. The V end was cut by 3 bases, the J end by 4 bases, with 9 bases between. This CDR3 comprises 13 residues. Germline CDR1 reads LNHNV; CDR2 reads YYDKDF (reference sequence). CDR3 sequence reads: CATSRDPGETQYF. In nucleotides, the CDR3 is TGTGCCACCAGCAGGGACCCCGGAGAGACCCAGTACTTC.

The V call is TRBV3-1, the J call TRBJ2-5; tentative D call: TRBD1 (5 bases). The V and J ends lost 0 bases and 4 bases respectively, with 15 bases between them. The CDR3 is made up of 16 amino acids. Germline CDR1 LGHDT, CDR2 YNNKEL (reference sequence). CDR3 in amino acids: CASSQDAGRWGETQYF. The CDR3 DNA reads as TGTGCCAGCAGCCAAGACGCAGGGCGGTGGGGAGAGACCCAGTACTTC.

The rearrangement links TRBV30 to TRBJ1-6; 9 bases line up with TRBD1. This CDR3 is 15 amino acids long. V shed 2 bases and J 7 bases; nucleotides not matched to a gene: 6. Germline lookup yields CDR1 GTSNPN and CDR2 SVGIG (reference sequence). Here the CDR3 reads CAWSPRTGVNSPLHF. DNA for the CDR3: TGTGCCTGGAGTCCAAGGACAGGGGTGAATTCACCCCTCCACTTT.

V usage is TRBV9 and J usage is TRBJ2-6; no definite D call. Trimming took 0 bases from V and 0 from J, leaving 10 bases between them. Germline values: CDR1 SGDLS, CDR2 YYNGEE. The CDR3 totals 17 residues. As DNA, the CDR3 is TGTGCCAGCAGCGTAGCGTCCCGCAGCTCTGGGGCCAACGTCCTGACTTTC. This codes for CASSVASRSSGANVLTF. Looking up the rest from reference TRBV9 and TRBJ2-6 gives the full variable domain: DSGVTQTPKHLITATGQRVTLRCSPRSGDLSVYWYQQSLDQGLQFLIQYYNGEERAKGNILERFSAQQFPDLHSELNLSSLELGDSALYFCASSVASRSSGANVLTFGAGSRLTVL.

The chain carries TRBV19 and TRBJ1-5, with a possible D match to TRBD1 (5 bases). The CDR3 consists of 13 residues. Deletions cut 5 bases from V and 4 bases from J, with 9 bases between. Germline V CDR1 and CDR2: LNHDA, SQIVND (reference sequence). The CDR3 DNA sequence: TGTGCCAGTAGTGCGACAGCTAATCAGCCCCAGCATTTT. Residues: CASSATANQPQHF.

The chain has TRBV7-3 and TRBJ2-1, with TRBD2 matching over 11 bases. This CDR3 spans 16 amino acids. CDR1 is SGHTA, CDR2 FQGTGA, per germline. Germline trimming cut 4 bases from V and 3 bases from J; bases unmatched to any gene: 5. The CDR3 DNA is TGTGCCAGCAGCTCATATGGACTAGCGGGCTACAATGAGCAGTTCTTC. It is translated as CASSSYGLAGYNEQFF.

The rearrangement uses TRBV12-3 or TRBV12-4 and TRBJ1-1, with D possibly matching TRBD1 (5 bases). CDR3 length: 13 residues. Trimming stripped 7 bases from V and 5 bases from J, with 14 bases between. CDR3 in amino acids: CASTLGGLTEAFF. In DNA, the CDR3 is TGTGCCAGCACCTTGGGGGGTTTAACTGAAGCTTTCTTT.

As regards this clonotype: A junction boundary mismatches the germline segment, possibly from a read error. The chain recombines TRBV30 with TRBJ2-7; a possible D gene is TRBD2 (5 bases). The CDR3 runs 12 residues. The germline gives CDR1 GTSNPN, CDR2 SVGIG (reference sequence). CDR3 region: CAGRLNVYEQYF. CDR3 DNA sequence: TGTGCCGGGAGACTGAATGTCTACGAGCAGTACTTC.

The chain joins TRBV20-1 to TRBJ2-3; 12 bases map to TRBD2. The length of the CDR3 is 17 residues. The V gene end was trimmed by 1 base and the J gene end by 0 bases; junction bases not matched to a gene: 5. Germline V gene lookup returns CDR1 DFQATT and CDR2 SNEGSKA (reference sequence). This CDR3 reads CSARGGTSGRSTDTQYF. Here the CDR3 DNA reads TGCAGTGCTAGAGGCGGGACTAGCGGGCGTAGCACAGATACGCAGTATTTT.

This clonotype was found a few times. The chain employs TRBV6-1 and TRBJ2-5; no firm D call. CDR3 length: 11 amino acids. Germline CDR1 and CDR2: MNHNS and SASEGT. With 8 bases removed from V and 5 bases from J, the gap between germline ends came to 9 bases. CDR3: CASSNSETQYF. Here the CDR3 DNA reads TGTGCCAGCTCCAATAGCGAGACCCAGTACTTC.

This clonotype was found once. V and J are TRBV12-3 or TRBV12-4 and TRBJ2-4, with D perhaps being TRBD1 or TRBD2 (5 bases each). The CDR3 runs to 11 residues. V lost 5 bases, J lost 15 bases, and 14 bases lay in between. CDR3 coding DNA: TGTGCCAGCAGTGTACGGGACCTCCGGTACTTC. Amino acids: CASSVRDLRYF.

The chain joins TRBV19 to TRBJ2-7, with TRBD2 matching 13 bases. After removal of 6 bases from V and 4 bases from J, the junction contained 6 bases not matched to a gene. Germline-derived CDR1 and CDR2 are LNHDA and SQIVND (reference sequence). The CDR3 runs to 15 residues. The CDR3 bases are TGTGCCAGTAGGCCCACTAGCGGGGGGGCGTACGAGCAGTACTTC. It specifies CASRPTSGGAYEQYF.

The genes are TRBV3-1 and TRBJ1-6, with no clear D. Per the germline V gene, CDR1 is LGHDT and CDR2 is YNNKEL (reference sequence). Trimming took 3 bases from V and 7 from J, leaving 13 bases between them. The CDR3 runs to 15 residues. For the CDR3, the DNA is TGTGCCAGCAGCCAGAGGACCCTCATAAATTCACCCCTCCACTTT. Encoded protein: CASSQRTLINSPLHF. Combining the CDR3 with reference TRBV3-1 and TRBJ1-6 gives the whole variable domain DTAVSQTPKYLVTQMGNDKSIKCEQNLGHDTMYWYKQDSKKFLKIMFSYNNKELIINETVPNRFSPKSPDKAHLNLHINSLELGDSAVYFCASSQRTLINSPLHFGNGTRLTVT.

In DNA form, the CDR3 reads TGCAGTGCCACCAGACAGGGGACTGAAGCTTTCTTT. It is translated as CSATRQGTEAFF. The chain recombines TRBV20-1 with TRBJ1-1; 8 nucleotides match TRBD1. Germline CDR1 is DFQATT and CDR2 is SNEGSKA (reference sequence). This CDR3 has 12 residues. V was clipped by 6 bases and J by 5 bases; unmatched bases: 5.

J is TRBJ2-5 and V is TRBV5-1; no definite D call. The CDR3 contains 13 residues. Germline values: CDR1 SGHRS, CDR2 YFSETQ. Trimming removed 0 bases at V and 6 bases at J, with 9 bases between. Written as DNA, the CDR3 is TGCGCCAGCAGCTTGGAAAGGTTTAAGACCCAGTACTTC. It yields the protein CASSLERFKTQYF.

The chain is built from TRBV29-1 and TRBJ1-2; 7 positions match TRBD1. Germline lookup yields CDR1 SQVTM and CDR2 ANQGSEA. This CDR3 is 14 amino acids long. The J segment lost 4 bases and the V segment lost 4 bases, leaving 9 bases of the junction unmatched. The CDR3 loop is CSVVPTGEGYGYTF. CDR3 DNA: TGCAGCGTTGTGCCAACAGGGGAAGGCTATGGCTACACCTTC.

The genes are TRBV20-1 and TRBJ2-3; D is perhaps TRBD1 or TRBD2 (6 bases each). V was clipped by 5 bases and J by 2 bases, with 11 bases between them. From germline, CDR1 is DFQATT and CDR2 SNEGSKA (reference sequence). This CDR3 contains 13 residues. The CDR3 bases are TGCAGTGCTCTCGGGGGCAACACAGATACGCAGTATTTT. Translation gives CSALGGNTDTQYF.

The rearrangement uses TRBV12-3 or TRBV12-4 and TRBJ1-5, with 8 bases fitting TRBD1. With 6 bases clipped from V and 6 bases from J, the junction kept 7 bases outside the gene matches. This CDR3 is built from 14 residues. CDR3 protein: CASSRTGPGQPQHF. The CDR3 nucleotides read TGTGCCAGCAGCCGGACAGGGCCTGGTCAGCCCCAGCATTTT.

The chain carries TRBV2 and TRBJ1-2; TRBD1 agrees at 11 bases. V shed 8 bases and J 4 bases; nucleotides not matched to a gene: 3. The CDR3 sequence is 13 residues long. Looked up from germline, CDR1 is SNHLY and CDR2 is FYNNEI. CDR3 protein: CASRTGGSYGYTF. The DNA for the CDR3 is TGTGCCAGCCGGACAGGGGGCAGCTATGGCTACACCTTC. The entire variable domain, with the rest obtained from reference TRBV2 and TRBJ1-2, is as follows: EPEVTQTPSHQVTQMGQEVILRCVPISNHLYFYWYRQILGQKVEFLVSFYNNEISEKSEIFDDQFSVERPDGSNFTLKIRSTKLEDSAMYFCASRTGGSYGYTFGSGTRLTVV.

This clonotype was detected only once. The chain employs TRBV3-1 and TRBJ1-1; D is unresolved. The ends were cut back, 1 base at V and 12 bases at J, with 18 bases in the middle. The CDR3 extends over 14 amino acids. CDR1 and CDR2 from the germline V gene are LGHDT and YNNKEL (reference sequence). The CDR3: CASSQVPGEGGTFF. The CDR3 DNA sequence: TGTGCCAGCAGCCAAGTACCTGGGGAGGGTGGAACTTTCTTT.

J is TRBJ2-7 and V is TRBV29-1; possible D gene TRBD2, 5 bases. The CDR3 loop spans 14 amino acids. The V gene's germline CDR1 is SQVTM and CDR2 ANQGSEA. Trimming pared 0 bases from V and 1 base from J, leaving 10 bases between. Here the CDR3 reads CSVEDGGGSYEQYF. The CDR3 nucleotides are TGCAGCGTTGAAGATGGAGGTGGATCCTACGAGCAGTACTTC.

V gene TRBV9 combines with J gene TRBJ2-1; D may be TRBD1 (5 bases). The CDR3 totals 14 residues. CDR1 and CDR2 (germline): SGDLS, YYNGEE. Trimming took 4 bases from V and 7 from J, leaving 15 bases between them. CDR3 sequence reads: CASSFQRGLNEQFF. The CDR3 DNA reads as TGTGCCAGCAGCTTTCAAAGGGGCCTAAATGAGCAGTTCTTC. Together with reference TRBV9 and TRBJ2-1, the CDR3 gives the full variable domain: DSGVTQTPKHLITATGQRVTLRCSPRSGDLSVYWYQQSLDQGLQFLIQYYNGEERAKGNILERFSAQQFPDLHSELNLSSLELGDSALYFCASSFQRGLNEQFFGPGTRLTVL.

The rearrangement links TRBV20-1 to TRBJ2-5, with D perhaps TRBD1 or TRBD2 (5 bases each). There are 15 residues in the CDR3. The germline CDR1 and CDR2 sequences are DFQATT and SNEGSKA (reference sequence). The V end lost 5 bases, the J end lost 7 bases, and 23 bases lay between the germline ends. In DNA form, the CDR3 reads TGCAGTGCTGGGGACGTTCGGGCTAGTGGGCTGACCCAGTACTTC. Its protein is CSAGDVRASGLTQYF.

The rearrangement links TRBV30 to TRBJ1-4; 7 bases map to TRBD1. V lost 2 bases and J lost 5; bases outside the gene matches: 8. Germline V gives CDR1 GTSNPN, CDR2 SVGIG (reference sequence). This CDR3 region has 15 residues. The CDR3 coding sequence is TGTGCCTGGAGTACGAGCGGGACAGTCAATGAAAAACTGTTTTTT. Amino acids: CAWSTSGTVNEKLFF.

The V gene is TRBV30, the J gene TRBJ1-2; no clear D. CDR3 size: 12 residues. Germline-derived CDR1 and CDR2 are GTSNPN and SVGIG (reference sequence). V gave up 5 bases and J gave up 3 bases, with 10 bases separating them. Here the CDR3 reads CAWGSGDYGYTF. The DNA of the CDR3 is TGTGCCTGGGGGTCCGGTGACTATGGCTACACCTTC.

The V gene is TRBV7-2, the J gene TRBJ2-1; 9 bases agree with TRBD1. This CDR3 is 15 amino acids long. Germline CDR1 reads SGHTA; CDR2 reads FQGNSA. The junction had 7 bases not matched to a gene; V was cut back by 7 bases and J by 3 bases. The CDR3 loop reads CASIPGTGIYNEQFF. The CDR3 bases are TGTGCCAGCATCCCTGGGACAGGGATCTACAATGAGCAGTTCTTC.

CDR3 nucleotide sequence: TGTGCCAGCAGCCCCGGAAGGGGCTCCTACAATGAGCAGTTCTTC. This gives the protein CASSPGRGSYNEQFF. This rearrangement joins TRBV3-1 to TRBJ2-1; D perhaps matches TRBD1 (5 bases). V was cut by 4 bases and J by 0 bases, with 10 bases left in between. Germline CDR1 is LGHDT and CDR2 is YNNKEL (reference sequence). The CDR3 loop spans 15 amino acids.

V is TRBV30 and J is TRBJ2-7, with D perhaps matching TRBD1 (6 bases). Germline CDR1 and CDR2: GTSNPN and SVGIG (reference sequence). V was pared by 1 base and J by 3 bases, with 13 bases between. The CDR3 is 14 residues long. The CDR3 here is CAWSGQVQRYEQYF. Here the CDR3 DNA reads TGTGCCTGGAGTGGACAGGTCCAACGCTACGAGCAGTACTTC.

The chain carries TRBV3-1 and TRBJ1-2; a weak D match, TRBD1 (6 bases). The CDR3 covers 12 residues. V was pared by 8 bases and J by 3 bases, with 10 bases between. CDR1 is LGHDT, CDR2 YNNKEL, per germline (reference sequence). Written as DNA, the CDR3 is TGTGCCAGCTCACGGACAGACTATGGCTACACCTTC. As protein: CASSRTDYGYTF.

This clonotype was seen a handful of times. This sequence joins TRBV30 and TRBJ1-6; tentative D call: TRBD1 (6 bases). Trimming removed 2 bases at V and 10 bases at J, with 18 bases between. The germline V gene encodes CDR1 GTSNPN and CDR2 SVGIG (reference sequence). The length of the CDR3 is 15 residues. The CDR3 protein is CAWSSNPGVGSPLHF. CDR3 in DNA: TGTGCCTGGAGTTCAAATCCAGGGGTAGGATCACCCCTCCACTTT.

The rearrangement joins TRBV29-1 to TRBJ1-3; no clear D gene. The CDR3 has 13 amino acids. V lost 6 bases, J lost 0 bases, and 9 bases lay in between. Germline-derived CDR1 and CDR2 are SQVTM and ANQGSEA. CDR3: CSVSSGSGNTIYF. The CDR3 DNA follows: TGCAGCGTGTCTTCAGGCTCTGGAAACACCATATATTTT.

This rearrangement joins TRBV7-2 to TRBJ2-5; D is undetermined. There are 14 residues in the CDR3. The germline V gene has CDR1 SGHTA and CDR2 FQGNSA. V shed 2 bases and J shed 9 bases, with 16 bases lying between them. CDR3 DNA sequence: TGTGCCAGCAGCTTATCACCTACAGCGATTTCCCAGTACTTC. Its translation is CASSLSPTAISQYF.